This T cell receptor beta chain was documented in a study of blood T cell repertoires in COVID-19. V was pared by 3 bases and J by 1 base, with 12 bases between. CDR1 DFQATT and CDR2 SNEGSKA come from the germline V gene (reference sequence). This CDR3 has 14 amino acids. Original analysis: Using reference gene primer amplification, nucleated cell counts were estimated. The protocol was immunoSEQ multiplex PCR, while the TCRdb copy is restricted to in-frame clones and leaves out a portion. V, J and clone size reflect that table, while D and trimming were determined from the DNA. The data hold under 30,000 clones, with about 87% observed a single time.

This chain links TRBV20-1 with TRBJ1-1, with D perhaps matching TRBD1 (5 bases). Sequencing was done on a sample of peripheral blood. The TCR originated in a human donor with active COVID-19. The donor label of this sample is uncertain. CDR3 nucleotides: TGCAGTGCTAGTAGTAACAGGCCGAACACTGAAGCTTTCTTT. Amino acid sequence: CSASSNRPNTEAFF.